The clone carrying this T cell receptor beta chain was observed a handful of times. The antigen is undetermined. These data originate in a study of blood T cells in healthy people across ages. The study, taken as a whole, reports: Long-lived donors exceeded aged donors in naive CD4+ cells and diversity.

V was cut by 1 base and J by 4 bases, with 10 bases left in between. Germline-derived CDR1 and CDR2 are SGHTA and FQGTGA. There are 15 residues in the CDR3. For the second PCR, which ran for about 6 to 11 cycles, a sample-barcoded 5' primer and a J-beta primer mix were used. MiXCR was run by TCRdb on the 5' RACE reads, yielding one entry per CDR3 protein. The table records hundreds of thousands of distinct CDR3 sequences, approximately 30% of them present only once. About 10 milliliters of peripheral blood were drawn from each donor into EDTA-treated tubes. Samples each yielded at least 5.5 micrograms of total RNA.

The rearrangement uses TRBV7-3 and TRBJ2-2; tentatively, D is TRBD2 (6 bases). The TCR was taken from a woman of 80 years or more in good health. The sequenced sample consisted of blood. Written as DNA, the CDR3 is TGTGCCAGCAGCTTAAACGGGGGTGGCACCGGGGAGCTGTTTTTT. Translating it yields CASSLNGGGTGELFF.